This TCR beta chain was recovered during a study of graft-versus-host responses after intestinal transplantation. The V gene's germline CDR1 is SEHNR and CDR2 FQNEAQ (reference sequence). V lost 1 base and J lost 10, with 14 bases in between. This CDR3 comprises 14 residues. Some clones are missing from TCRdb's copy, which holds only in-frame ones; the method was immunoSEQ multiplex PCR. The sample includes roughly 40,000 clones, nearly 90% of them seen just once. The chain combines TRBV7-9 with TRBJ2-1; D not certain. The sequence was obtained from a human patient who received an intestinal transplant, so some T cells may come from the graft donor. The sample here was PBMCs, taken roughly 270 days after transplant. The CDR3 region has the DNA TGTGCCAGCAGCTTAGTCACCGGAGAAGACGAGCAGTTCTTC. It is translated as CASSLVTGEDEQFF.